The clone carrying this T cell receptor beta chain was counted between two and nine times. The V and J ends lost 2 bases and 1 base respectively, with 5 bases between them. Germline V lookup: CDR1 LGHDT, CDR2 YNNKEL (reference sequence). CDR3 size: 13 residues. As for time point: patch test 1, 2 weeks after DPC sensitization. Treatment indicated: therapeutic diphenylcyclopropenone sensitization with weekly scalp DPC. This entry comes from a study of human T cells and chemical hapten exposure. TCRdb fed the RACE reads into MiXCR, producing one record per CDR3 protein. Of around 160,000 distinct CDR3 sequences listed, roughly 15% are singletons.

This TCR was recovered from a woman younger than 45 with alopecia areata. Some clones in this sample may be carry-over from other donors' samples. The J gene is TRBJ1-1, the V gene TRBV3-1; D not resolved. The starting material was whole blood, obtained in connection with sensitization to the hapten diphenylcyclopropenone (DPC). DNA for the CDR3: TGTGCCAGCAGCCAACTGACGAACACTGAAGCTTTCTTT. Its protein is CASSQLTNTEAFF.